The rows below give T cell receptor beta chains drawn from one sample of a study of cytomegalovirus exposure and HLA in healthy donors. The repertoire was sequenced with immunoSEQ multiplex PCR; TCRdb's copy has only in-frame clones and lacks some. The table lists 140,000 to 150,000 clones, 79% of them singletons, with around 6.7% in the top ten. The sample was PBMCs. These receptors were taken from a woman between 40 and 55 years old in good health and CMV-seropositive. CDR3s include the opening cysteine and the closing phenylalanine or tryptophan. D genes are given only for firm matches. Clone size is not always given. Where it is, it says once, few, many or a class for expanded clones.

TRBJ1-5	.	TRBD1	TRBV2	CASSTRQGPRVPQPQHF	TGTGCCAGCAGTACCAGACAGGGCCCGCGCGTCCCTCAGCCCCAGCATTTT
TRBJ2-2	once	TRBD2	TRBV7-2	CASSSRGGGVPGELFF	TGTGCCAGCAGCTCCCGGGGCGGGGGGGTACCCGGGGAGCTGTTTTTT
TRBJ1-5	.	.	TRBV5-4	CASSLGGVSNQPQHF	TGTGCCAGCAGCTTGGGCGGTGTTAGCAATCAGCCCCAGCATTTT
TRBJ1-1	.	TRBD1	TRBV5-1	CASSTGTGEVIAFF	TGCGCCAGCAGCACTGGGACAGGGGAGGTCATAGCTTTCTTT
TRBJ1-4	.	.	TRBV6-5	CASSYDRIEKLFF	TGTGCCAGCAGTTACGACAGAATTGAAAAACTGTTTTTT
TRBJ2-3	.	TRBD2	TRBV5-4	CASSQSRGASTDTQYF	TGTGCCAGCAGCCAGTCGCGGGGGGCGAGCACAGATACGCAGTATTTT
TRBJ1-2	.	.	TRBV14	CASSQGAGDGYTF	TGTGCCAGCAGCCAAGGGGCAGGGGATGGCTACACCTTC
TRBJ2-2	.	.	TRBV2	CASSSLRDNHTGELFF	TGTGCCAGCAGTTCCCTCCGGGACAACCACACCGGGGAGCTGTTTTTT
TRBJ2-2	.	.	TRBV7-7	CASSRTENTGELFF	TGTGCCAGCAGTAGGACAGAAAACACCGGGGAGCTGTTTTTT
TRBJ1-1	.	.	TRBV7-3	CASSPRGLNTEAFF	TGTGCCAGCAGCCCAAGGGGTTTGAACACTGAAGCTTTCTTT
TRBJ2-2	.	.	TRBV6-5	CASSYDGSLGGELFF	TGTGCCAGCAGTTACGACGGATCACTAGGCGGGGAGCTGTTTTTT
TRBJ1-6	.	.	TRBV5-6	CASSFFDSPLHF	TGTGCCAGCAGCTTCTTTGATTCACCCCTCCACTTT
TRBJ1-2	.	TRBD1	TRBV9	CASSAWLSGGQYGYTF	TGTGCCAGCAGCGCTTGGTTATCAGGGGGGCAGTATGGCTACACCTTC
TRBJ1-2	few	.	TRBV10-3	CAISGGGRWGYGYTF	TGTGCCATCAGTGGGGGGGGCCGGTGGGGCTATGGCTACACCTTC
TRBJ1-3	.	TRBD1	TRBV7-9	CSSSWGTGGSGNTIYF	TGTTCCAGCAGCTGGGGGACAGGGGGCTCTGGAAACACCATATATTTT
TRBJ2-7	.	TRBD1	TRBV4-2	CASSPEHRGSYEQYF	TGTGCCAGCAGCCCGGAGCACAGGGGCTCCTACGAGCAGTACTTC
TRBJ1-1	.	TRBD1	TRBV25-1	CATRRAGQGNTEAFF	TGTGCCACACGCCGGGCGGGACAGGGGAACACTGAAGCTTTCTTT
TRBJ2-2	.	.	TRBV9	CASRGGPAGGGELFF	TGTGCCAGCAGGGGGGGTCCTGCCGGAGGCGGGGAGCTGTTTTTT
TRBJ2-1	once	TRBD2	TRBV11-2	CASNPGGYNEQFF	TGTGCCAGCAACCCGGGGGGGTACAATGAGCAGTTCTTC
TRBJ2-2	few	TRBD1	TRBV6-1	CASNNRGLNTGELFF	TGTGCCAGCAATAACAGGGGCCTGAACACCGGGGAGCTGTTTTTT
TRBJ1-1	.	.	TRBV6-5	CASSSGREKTEAFF	TGTGCCAGCAGCTCTGGACGGGAGAAAACTGAAGCTTTCTTT
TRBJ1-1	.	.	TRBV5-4	CASSSIGETEAFF	TGTGCCAGCAGCTCAATCGGTGAGACTGAAGCTTTCTTT
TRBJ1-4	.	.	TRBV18	CASSPQGGAEKLFF	TGTGCCAGCTCCCCCCAGGGAGGGGCAGAAAAACTGTTTTTT
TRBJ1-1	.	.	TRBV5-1	CASSWGGAETEAFF	TGCGCCAGCAGCTGGGGGGGGGCGGAAACTGAAGCTTTCTTT
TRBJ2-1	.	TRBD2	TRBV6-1	CASSDPRGGGYNEQFF	TGTGCCAGCAGTGACCCGAGGGGCGGGGGTTACAATGAGCAGTTCTTC
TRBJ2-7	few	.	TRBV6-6	CATAGDMSLREQYF	TGTGCCACAGCAGGGGACATGTCTCTACGGGAGCAGTACTTC
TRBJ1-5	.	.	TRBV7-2	CASSAGWAQPQHF	TGTGCCAGCAGCGCAGGGTGGGCTCAGCCCCAGCATTTT
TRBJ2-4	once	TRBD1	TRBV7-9	CASSLGWTGIQYF	TGTGCCAGCAGCTTAGGATGGACAGGAATTCAGTACTTC
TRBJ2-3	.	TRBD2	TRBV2	CASSASGGQDTQYF	TGTGCCAGCAGTGCTAGCGGGGGTCAAGATACGCAGTATTTT
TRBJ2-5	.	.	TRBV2	CATDRYQETQYF	TGTGCCACCGACAGGTACCAAGAGACCCAGTACTTC
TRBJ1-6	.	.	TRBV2	CASSEEGVSPLHF	TGTGCCAGCAGTGAAGAGGGGGTCTCACCCCTCCACTTT
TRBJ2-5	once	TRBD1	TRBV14	CASSQHRTGNGETQYF	TGTGCCAGCAGCCAGCATAGGACAGGGAATGGCGAGACCCAGTACTTC
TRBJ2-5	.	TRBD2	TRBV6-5	CASSNGGDQYF	TGTGCCAGCAGTAACGGGGGGGACCAGTACTTC
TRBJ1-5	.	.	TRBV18	CASSPEGNQPQHF	TGTGCCAGCTCACCCGAGGGCAATCAGCCCCAGCATTTT
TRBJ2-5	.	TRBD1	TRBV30	CAWSLTGGETQYF	TGTGCCTGGAGTCTAACAGGGGGGGAGACCCAGTACTTC
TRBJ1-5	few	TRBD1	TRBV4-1	CASSQELQGRQPQHF	TGCGCCAGCAGCCAAGAATTACAGGGGCGGCAGCCCCAGCATTTT
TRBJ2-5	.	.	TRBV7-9	CASSLVGGKETQYF	TGTGCCAGCAGCTTAGTAGGAGGGAAAGAGACCCAGTACTTC
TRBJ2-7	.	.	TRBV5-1	CASSLDGTSSYEQYF	TGCGCCAGCAGCTTGGATGGCACAAGCTCCTACGAGCAGTACTTC
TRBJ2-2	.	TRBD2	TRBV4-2	CASSTGLAGGWDAGELFF	TGTGCCAGCAGCACCGGACTAGCGGGGGGCTGGGACGCCGGGGAGCTGTTTTTT
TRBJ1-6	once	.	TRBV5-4	CASSSSQSRGYNSPLHF	TGTGCCAGCAGCTCGTCACAGTCCCGGGGATATAATTCACCCCTCCACTTT
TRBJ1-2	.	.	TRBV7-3	CASSLMGREYGYTF	TGTGCCAGCAGCTTAATGGGCAGGGAATATGGCTACACCTTC
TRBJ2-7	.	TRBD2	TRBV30	CAWSANSGGAYEQYF	TGTGCCTGGAGTGCGAATAGCGGGGGGGCCTACGAGCAGTACTTC
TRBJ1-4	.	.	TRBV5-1	CASSPGGANEKLFF	TGCGCCAGCAGCCCCGGGGGGGCTAATGAAAAACTGTTTTTT
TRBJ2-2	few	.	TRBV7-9	CASGRSRELFF	TGTGCCAGTGGCAGGTCCCGGGAGCTGTTTTTT
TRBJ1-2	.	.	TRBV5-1	CASSDITGYGYTF	TGCGCCAGCAGCGATATCACCGGCTATGGCTACACCTTC
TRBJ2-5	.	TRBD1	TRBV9	CASSAVDRGPGETQYF	TGTGCCAGCAGCGCAGTAGACAGGGGGCCGGGGGAGACCCAGTACTTC
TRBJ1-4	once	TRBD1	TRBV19	CASTQDREKLFF	TGTGCCAGTACCCAGGACAGGGAAAAACTGTTTTTT